The TCR beta chain described here comes from a study of radiotherapy plus CTLA-4 blockade in lung cancer. Study-wide points: TCR clones originating in tumors grew in number in blood after radiotherapy plus ipilimumab.

J lost 2 bases, V lost 2 bases, and 5 bases had no gene match. The CDR3 spans 16 residues. Germline CDR1 reads SGHKS; CDR2 reads YYEKEE (reference sequence). Profiling relied on immunoSEQ multiplex PCR, and the TCRdb table lists in-frame clones only, not all of them. The sample contains about 110,000 clones, roughly 84% of which appear only once. As for this clone: Its antigen is undetermined.

The sample here was peripheral blood, taken from a patient treated with radiotherapy plus ipilimumab. This rearrangement joins TRBV5-5 to TRBJ1-1, with 11 bases matching TRBD1. This clonotype was sampled from a human donor with non-small cell lung cancer that progressed on radiotherapy plus ipilimumab. Some clones in this sample may be carry-over from other donors' samples. CDR3 DNA sequence: TGTGCCAGCAGCTTTGGACAGGGGGCCCGAAACACTGAAGCTTTCTTT. It translates to CASSFGQGARNTEAFF.